The present entry profiles one T cell receptor (beta chain) with its context. The data originate from a study of blood T cell repertoires in COVID-19. Across the whole study: Acute and convalescent COVID-19 samples came from the United States, Italy and Spain. Nucleic acid was either cDNA or gDNA, and it came from T cells, B-cell-depleted T cells, or PBMCs.

J was trimmed by 0 bases and V by 8 bases; bases with no gene match: 9. The CDR3 totals 16 residues. CDR1 and CDR2 (germline): SGHNT, YYREEE (reference sequence). In the original processing: It was from reference gene primer amplification that nucleated cell counts were estimated. Sequencing used immunoSEQ multiplex PCR; TCRdb keeps in-frame clones, though not all of them. V, J and clone size reflect that table, while D and trimming were determined from the DNA. The sample holds around 140,000 clones, about 87% seen once. Sequenced material: peripheral blood. The chain joins TRBV5-4 to TRBJ2-1, with TRBD2 identical over 9 bases. The TCR sequence derives from a man aged 45-65 years with active COVID-19. This CDR3 reads CASAAGGPSSYNEQFF. The CDR3 DNA follows: TGTGCCAGTGCAGCGGGGGGACCATCCTCCTACAATGAGCAGTTCTTC.